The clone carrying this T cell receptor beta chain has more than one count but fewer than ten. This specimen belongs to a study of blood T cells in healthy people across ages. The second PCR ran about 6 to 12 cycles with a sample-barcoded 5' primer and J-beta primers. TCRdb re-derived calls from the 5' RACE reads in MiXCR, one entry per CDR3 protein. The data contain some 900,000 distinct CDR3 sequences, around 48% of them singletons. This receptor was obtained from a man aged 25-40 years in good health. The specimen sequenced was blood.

This chain's CDR3 is CSVESGGGTDTQYF. For the CDR3, the DNA is TGCAGCGTTGAATCGGGGGGGGGCACAGATACGCAGTATTTT. The chain combines TRBV29-1 with TRBJ2-3, with 8 bases fitting TRBD2. The V gene end was trimmed by 2 bases and the J gene end by 1 base; junction bases not matched to a gene: 2. The length of the CDR3 is 14 residues. Per the germline V gene, CDR1 is SQVTM and CDR2 is ANQGSEA.